The TCR beta chain under discussion was sequenced for a study of T cell responses to AZD1222 COVID-19 vaccine. CDR3 length: 13 amino acids. CDR1 MDHEN and CDR2 SYDVKM come from the germline V gene. The ends were cut back, 5 bases at V and 4 bases at J, with 9 bases in the middle. TCRdb's copy holds only in-frame clones and misses some; the assay was immunoSEQ multiplex PCR. The table has approximately 110,000 clones, roughly nine tenths seen once. The chain recombines TRBV28 with TRBJ2-1; a possible D gene is TRBD1 (5 bases). The receptor's source is an adult in good health. The source was peripheral blood, collected on day 0 of AZD1222 vaccination. CDR3 loop: CASSVTAYNEQFF. Written as DNA, the CDR3 is TGTGCCAGCAGTGTGACAGCATACAATGAGCAGTTCTTC.